This T cell receptor (beta chain) derives from a study of cytomegalovirus exposure and HLA in healthy donors. The study ran its PCR with 60 Vbeta and 13 Jbeta primers. Repertoires were generated with immunoSEQ multiplex PCR, while TCRdb's copy carries only in-frame clones and drops some. The table lists some 240,000 clones, more than 75% of them singletons. The receptor was derived from a male donor in good health and CMV-seronegative. Sequenced material: PBMCs.

The CDR3 nucleotides read TGTGCCAGCAGTTACTCTTTGTCCAGGGTCACCGGGGAGCTGTTTTTT. As protein: CASSYSLSRVTGELFF. The gene calls are TRBV6-5 and TRBJ2-2; tentative D call: TRBD1 (5 bases). The V and J ends lost 0 bases and 4 bases respectively, with 12 bases between them. Germline CDR1 MNHEY, CDR2 SVGAGI. The CDR3 spans 16 residues.